This T cell receptor beta chain was found in a study of response to subunit inactivated influenza vaccine. Study outcomes and limitations: Only a handful of new T cells, the authors suggested, are recruited with each seasonal influenza vaccination.

TCRdb re-called the RT-PCR reads with MiXCR, one entry per CDR3 protein. Of a few hundred thousand distinct CDR3 sequences listed, 11% were seen once; the top ten hold 11%. Germline lookup yields CDR1 LGHNT and CDR2 FRNRAP. With 5 bases clipped from V and 4 bases from J, the junction kept 15 bases outside the gene matches. This CDR3 spans 18 amino acids. This clonotype has just a few counts. Antigen: not known. The data also belong to a second study, concerning T cells expressing NK-cell markers. This second study says: 5'RACE template switching with UMIs generated TCR beta cDNA. Expanded NKG2C+ T cell clones were not confirmed as HCMV-specific.

This TCR was recovered from a man aged 45-65 years who received an inactivated influenza vaccine. The sample in question was PBMCs from blood, obtained on the day of vaccination. The V and J genes are TRBV12-5 and TRBJ2-1; 9 bases are a match to TRBD1. CDR3 sequence (DNA): TGTGCTAGTGGTATCTCCGGGGGACAGGGAAGACTTTACAATGAGCAGTTCTTC. Its protein product is CASGISGGQGRLYNEQFF.